This is a list of T cell receptor beta chains from one sample in a study of T-cell reconstitution after alpha-beta-depleted transplantation in children. TCRdb reanalysed the PCR reads using MiXCR and keeps one entry per CDR3 protein. The sample includes about 72,000 distinct CDR3 sequences, approximately 7.4% of them seen just once. The sample in question was PBMCs from the stem cell graft donor, obtained from the stem cell graft. The receptor set was obtained from a human donor who donated a stem cell graft to a child with acute lymphoblastic leukemia. Both conserved end residues are part of each CDR3. D genes are given only for firm matches. Clone size is shown for a subset of rows, as once, few, many or a class of expanded clone.

>TRBJ2-1|many|NA|TRBV29-1
CSVGRAGAYNEQFF
TGCAGCGTTGGGCGGGCCGGTGCCTACAATGAGCAGTTCTTC
>TRBJ1-2|many|NA|TRBV6-1
CASSLTVSKGGYTF
TGTGCCAGCAGCTTGACAGTCTCAAAGGGGGGCTACACCTTC
>TRBJ2-7|few|NA|TRBV29-1
CSVARVVSSYEQYF
TGCAGCGTTGCCCGAGTCGTCAGCTCCTACGAGCAGTACTTC
>TRBJ2-7|NA|TRBD2|TRBV4-1
CASSQEKTSVPYEQYF
TGCGCCAGCAGCCAAGAAAAGACTAGCGTCCCCTACGAGCAGTACTTC
>TRBJ1-2|few|NA|TRBV9
CASSGGDGGLSYGYTF
TGTGCCAGCAGCGGAGGGGATGGGGGTTTATCCTATGGCTACACCTTC
>TRBJ2-5|many|NA|TRBV2
CASSETTLQETQYF
TGTGCCAGCAGTGAAACGACCCTCCAAGAGACCCAGTACTTC
>TRBJ1-6|few|NA|TRBV12-3/TRBV12-4
CASTLGGKDSPLHF
TGTGCCAGCACCCTCGGGGGAAAGGATTCACCCCTCCACTTT
>TRBJ2-2|NA|TRBD2|TRBV7-6
CASSLALAGGAGELFF
TGTGCCAGCAGCTTAGCACTAGCGGGGGGAGCCGGGGAGCTGTTTTTT
>TRBJ2-1|many|NA|TRBV27
CASKDSSPYNEQFF
TGTGCCAGCAAAGATAGCTCCCCTTACAATGAGCAGTTCTTC
>TRBJ2-2|few|TRBD2|TRBV27
CASSSGLAGVSRTGELFF
TGTGCCAGCAGTTCCGGACTAGCGGGAGTTTCGAGAACCGGGGAGCTGTTTTTT
>TRBJ2-7|NA|TRBD1|TRBV10-3
CAISGQGVSYEQYF
TGTGCCATCAGTGGACAGGGGGTCTCCTACGAGCAGTACTTC
>TRBJ1-6|many|NA|TRBV3-1
CASSPNSYNSPLHF
TGTGCCAGCAGCCCCAACTCCTATAATTCACCCCTCCACTTT
>TRBJ1-3|many|NA|TRBV6-5
CASSYSWDTGNTIYF
TGTGCCAGCAGTTACTCGTGGGACACTGGAAACACCATATATTTT
>TRBJ1-5|many|NA|TRBV7-8
CASSLQRSNQPQHF
TGTGCCAGCAGCTTACAGCGTAGCAATCAGCCCCAGCATTTT
>TRBJ2-3|few|NA|TRBV2
CASMRVQGHNTQYF
TGTGCCAGCATGAGGGTACAGGGACATAATACGCAGTATTTT
>TRBJ2-7|medium-sized|TRBD1|TRBV4-3
CASSQVTGDSSYEQYF
TGCGCCAGCAGCCAAGTAACAGGGGACAGCTCCTACGAGCAGTACTTC
>TRBJ2-3|few|TRBD2|TRBV20-1
CSASPKWGLAGGFTDTQYF
TGCAGTGCTAGCCCTAAATGGGGACTAGCGGGAGGTTTCACAGATACGCAGTATTTT
>TRBJ2-5|NA|NA|TRBV7-3
CASSLRGGGPQETQYF
TGTGCCAGCAGCTTAAGGGGAGGGGGGCCACAAGAGACCCAGTACTTC
>TRBJ1-5|many|TRBD1|TRBV4-1
CASSHSTGGGNQPQHF
TGCGCCAGCAGCCACTCGACAGGGGGTGGAAATCAGCCCCAGCATTTT
>TRBJ2-1|many|TRBD2|TRBV11-2
CASSLLAGGSSYNEQFF
TGTGCCAGCAGCCTTCTAGCGGGAGGGAGCTCCTACAATGAGCAGTTCTTC
>TRBJ2-3|many|TRBD1|TRBV7-9
CASSPGTGALGTQYF
TGTGCCAGCTCACCCGGGACAGGGGCCTTGGGTACGCAGTATTTT
>TRBJ1-1|many|NA|TRBV12-5
CASDKGGWNTEAFF
TGTGCTAGTGATAAGGGAGGGTGGAACACTGAAGCTTTCTTT
>TRBJ1-3|many|NA|TRBV7-2
CASSLGIQIRNTIYF
TGTGCCAGCAGCTTAGGAATACAGATCAGAAACACCATATATTTT
>TRBJ2-5|NA|TRBD1|TRBV19
CDSTPDRGQETQYF
TGTGACAGTACCCCGGACAGGGGCCAAGAGACCCAGTACTTC
>TRBJ2-6|many|NA|TRBV29-1
CSARAETSSGANVLTF
TGCAGCGCCAGGGCGGAAACGAGCTCTGGGGCCAACGTCCTGACTTTC
>TRBJ2-6|many|NA|TRBV12-3/TRBV12-4
CASSLVYGGTSSGANVLTF
TGTGCCAGCAGTTTAGTGTATGGGGGGACGAGCTCTGGGGCCAACGTCCTGACTTTC
>TRBJ1-1|many|TRBD1|TRBV5-1
CASSTLTGSAFF
TGCGCCAGCAGCACCCTGACAGGGTCGGCTTTCTTT
>TRBJ2-6|NA|NA|TRBV5-1
CASRQNSGANVLTF
TGCGCCAGCCGCCAAAACTCTGGGGCCAACGTCCTGACTTTC
>TRBJ1-1|many|TRBD1|TRBV18
CASEGQGHNTEAFF
TGTGCCAGTGAGGGACAGGGTCATAACACTGAAGCTTTCTTT
>TRBJ1-1|many|TRBD1|TRBV6-2/TRBV6-3
CASSYSTGGKENTEAFF
TGTGCCAGCAGTTACTCGACAGGGGGAAAGGAGAACACTGAAGCTTTCTTT
>TRBJ2-7|many|NA|TRBV29-1
CSAGRTETYEQYF
TGCAGCGCGGGTAGGACGGAAACCTACGAGCAGTACTTC
>TRBJ2-7|many|NA|TRBV27
CASSSGQSYEQYF
TGTGCCAGCAGTTCCGGACAGTCCTACGAGCAGTACTTC
>TRBJ2-1|few|NA|TRBV9
CASSPGGVTSEGNEQFF
TGTGCCAGCAGCCCAGGTGGGGTGACCTCTGAGGGCAATGAGCAGTTCTTC
>TRBJ2-5|few|NA|TRBV5-6
CASRSGLIETQYF
TGTGCCAGCAGGTCAGGATTGATAGAGACCCAGTACTTC
>TRBJ1-2|many|TRBD1|TRBV12-3/TRBV12-4
CASTLGGGNGYTF
TGTGCCAGCACCCTGGGAGGGGGCAATGGCTACACCTTC
>TRBJ1-2|many|TRBD1|TRBV11-2
CASSFGQVSLNYGYTF
TGTGCCAGCAGCTTCGGACAGGTTTCTCTGAACTATGGCTACACCTTC
>TRBJ1-5|many|NA|TRBV4-3
CASSQDTNQPQHF
TGCGCCAGCAGCCAGGATACAAATCAGCCCCAGCATTTT
>TRBJ1-5|many|NA|TRBV6-1
CASSEDSGRYQPQHF
TGTGCCAGCAGTGAGGATAGCGGGAGGTATCAGCCCCAGCATTTT
>TRBJ1-5|many|NA|TRBV20-1
CSAQDRGKPQHF
TGCAGTGCTCAGGACAGAGGAAAGCCCCAGCATTTT
>TRBJ2-1|many|NA|TRBV4-2
CASSQPGAYNEQFF
TGTGCCAGCAGCCAACCCGGGGCCTACAATGAGCAGTTCTTC
>TRBJ2-1|NA|TRBD2|TRBV5-4
CASSLAAPLGGAEQFF
TGTGCCAGCAGCTTGGCCGCCCCCCTCGGGGGGGCTGAGCAGTTCTTC
>TRBJ2-7|NA|NA|TRBV6-5
CASSYEGNEQYF
TGTGCCAGCAGTTACGAAGGCAACGAGCAGTACTTC
>TRBJ1-6|many|NA|TRBV12-3/TRBV12-4
CASSLNDEGTPLHF
TGTGCCAGCAGTTTGAACGACGAAGGAACACCCCTCCACTTT
>TRBJ2-1|many|NA|TRBV24-1
CATSSVREQFF
TGTGCCACCAGCTCAGTCAGGGAGCAGTTCTTC
>TRBJ2-7|many|TRBD2|TRBV27
CASSLSAGASYEQYF
TGTGCCAGCAGTTTATCAGCGGGAGCTTCCTACGAGCAGTACTTC
>TRBJ2-1|NA|TRBD1|TRBV5-1
CASSFRDRGNNEQFF
TGCGCCAGCAGCTTCCGGGACAGGGGTAACAATGAGCAGTTCTTC
>TRBJ2-1|NA|TRBD2|TRBV5-1
CASSPGLAGWEEQFF
TGCGCCAGCAGCCCAGGACTAGCGGGGTGGGAAGAGCAGTTCTTC
>TRBJ2-2|NA|NA|TRBV12-3/TRBV12-4
CASNGRRDTGELFF
TGTGCCAGCAATGGGCGACGGGACACCGGGGAGCTGTTTTTT
>TRBJ2-3|many|NA|TRBV11-2
CASCFLGELDMQYF
TGTGCCAGCTGCTTTCTCGGGGAATTAGATATGCAGTATTTT
>TRBJ1-6|many|NA|TRBV25-1
CASSPKGRPSYNSPLHF
TGTGCCAGCAGTCCCAAGGGCCGACCCTCCTATAATTCACCCCTCCACTTT
>TRBJ2-7|NA|NA|TRBV5-1
CASSLVFGDYEQYF
TGCGCCAGCAGCTTGGTGTTCGGGGATTACGAGCAGTACTTC
>TRBJ1-1|many|NA|TRBV9
CASSVAGNTEAFF
TGTGCCAGCAGCGTAGCAGGGAACACTGAAGCTTTCTTT
>TRBJ1-1|many|NA|TRBV4-2
CASSQAGMNTEAFF
TGTGCCAGCAGCCAAGCGGGGATGAACACTGAAGCTTTCTTT
>TRBJ1-2|many|NA|TRBV12-3/TRBV12-4
CASSFGPGGYTF
TGTGCCAGCAGTTTTGGTCCAGGGGGCTACACCTTC